The clone carrying this T cell receptor (beta chain) was seen ten or more times. What it recognizes is unknown. This CDR3 is 15 amino acids long. J was trimmed by 1 base and V by 5 bases; bases with no gene match: 10. Germline V CDR1 and CDR2: DFQATT, SNEGSKA (reference sequence). These data are taken from a study of T cells after yellow fever vaccination. Study-wide background: In the case of low-cell-number fractions, SMART-Seq v4 Ultra Low Input was used for preparation.

TCRdb itself ran the 5' RACE reads through MiXCR, one entry per CDR3 protein. The table lists more than 200,000 distinct CDR3 sequences, approximately 3.8% of them singletons. Study conclusions and caveats: Most clones from primary vaccination were detected again post-booster (around 96% CD4, about 85% CD8). The appearance of a small share of clonotypes in both CD4 and CD8 compartments was observed. Abundant clonotypes from the bulk population could contaminate FACS-sorted repertoires.

Sequencing was performed on PBMCs, taken 15 days after the yellow fever booster vaccination. This rearrangement joins TRBV20-1 to TRBJ1-1; TRBD1 agrees at 7 bases. This clonotype was sampled from a man between 18 and 29 years old who received the YFV17D yellow fever vaccine. CDR3 sequence reads: CSALDDRAPNTEAFF. CDR3 in DNA: TGCAGTGCTCTGGATGACAGGGCCCCGAACACTGAAGCTTTCTTT.